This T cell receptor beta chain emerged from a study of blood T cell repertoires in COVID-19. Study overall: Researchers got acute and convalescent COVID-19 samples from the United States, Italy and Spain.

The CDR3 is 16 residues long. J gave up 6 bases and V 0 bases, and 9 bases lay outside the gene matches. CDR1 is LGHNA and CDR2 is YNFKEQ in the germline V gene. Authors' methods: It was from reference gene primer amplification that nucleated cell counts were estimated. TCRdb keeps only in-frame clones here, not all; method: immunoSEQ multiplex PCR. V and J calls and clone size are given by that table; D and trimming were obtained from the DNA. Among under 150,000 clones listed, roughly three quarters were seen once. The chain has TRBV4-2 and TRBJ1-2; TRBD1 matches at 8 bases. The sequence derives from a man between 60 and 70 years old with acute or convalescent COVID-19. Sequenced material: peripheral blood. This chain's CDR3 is CASSQELYDRGDGYTF. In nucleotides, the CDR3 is TGTGCCAGCAGCCAAGAACTATACGACAGGGGAGATGGCTACACCTTC.